This is a list of T cell receptor beta chains from one sample in a study of beta chain features in type 1 diabetes. Sequenced by immunoSEQ multiplex PCR; TCRdb stores in-frame clones only, minus some. The table has almost 350,000 clones, about 18% seen once; the top ten hold 0.044%. The source material was naive CD4+ T cells from blood. Receptors originate from a woman aged 18-29 years in good health. Both conserved end residues are part of each CDR3. A D gene is named only where the DNA matches it firmly. Clone sizes are given selectively: once, few, many, or a class where the clone is expanded.

j_call: TRBJ2-1; v_call: TRBV2; d_call: TRBD2; clone_size: -; cdr3_nt: TGTGCCAGCAGTGAAAGGACTAGCGGCTCTTTCTCCTACAATGAGCAGTTCTTC; cdr3_aa: CASSERTSGSFSYNEQFF
j_call: TRBJ1-2; v_call: TRBV7-6; d_call: TRBD1; clone_size: -; cdr3_nt: TGTGCCAGCAGCCCAAGACAGGGCAGCCATGGCTACACCTTC; cdr3_aa: CASSPRQGSHGYTF
j_call: TRBJ2-1; v_call: TRBV5-1; d_call: TRBD2; clone_size: few; cdr3_nt: TGCGCCAGCAGCATCACTAGCGCGTCCAATGAGCAGTTCTTC; cdr3_aa: CASSITSASNEQFF
j_call: TRBJ2-2; v_call: TRBV5-4; d_call: -; clone_size: -; cdr3_nt: TGTGCCAGCAGCTTGGCCAGCGGGCGGAACACCGGGGAGCTGTTTTTT; cdr3_aa: CASSLASGRNTGELFF
j_call: TRBJ1-1; v_call: TRBV25-1; d_call: -; clone_size: few; cdr3_nt: TGTGCCAGCAGCCTTCGACAGGAAGCTTTCTTT; cdr3_aa: CASSLRQEAFF
j_call: TRBJ2-7; v_call: TRBV25-1; d_call: -; clone_size: few; cdr3_nt: TGTGCCAGCAGTCGACAGGTCTACGAGCAGTACTTC; cdr3_aa: CASSRQVYEQYF
j_call: TRBJ2-1; v_call: TRBV4-1; d_call: -; clone_size: -; cdr3_nt: TGCGCCAGCAGCCAACCTCAGGAATACAATGAGCAGTTCTTC; cdr3_aa: CASSQPQEYNEQFF
j_call: TRBJ1-5; v_call: TRBV30; d_call: -; clone_size: -; cdr3_nt: TGTGCCTGGAGCGGGGGGACCGCCTCCAATCAGCCCCAGCATTTT; cdr3_aa: CAWSGGTASNQPQHF
j_call: TRBJ1-2; v_call: TRBV4-3; d_call: TRBD1; clone_size: -; cdr3_nt: TGCGCCAGCAGCCAGTCAGGGGGCGGGGGCTATGGCTACACCTTC; cdr3_aa: CASSQSGGGGYGYTF
j_call: TRBJ1-2; v_call: TRBV7-9; d_call: TRBD1; clone_size: few; cdr3_nt: TGTGCCAGCAGCTCGGACAGGCTTGGCTACACCTTC; cdr3_aa: CASSSDRLGYTF
j_call: TRBJ2-5; v_call: TRBV1; d_call: -; clone_size: few; cdr3_nt: TGCACCAGCAGCCAAGATCGCGGCCACGGAGAGACCCAGTACTTC; cdr3_aa: CTSSQDRGHGETQYF
j_call: TRBJ2-3; v_call: TRBV30; d_call: -; clone_size: -; cdr3_nt: TGTGCCTGGGACGGGGGCACAGATACGCAGTATTTT; cdr3_aa: CAWDGGTDTQYF
j_call: TRBJ2-1; v_call: TRBV25-1; d_call: -; clone_size: -; cdr3_nt: TGTGCCAGCAGTGACCGGGCGGGGCGGATGGATGAGCAGTTCTTC; cdr3_aa: CASSDRAGRMDEQFF
j_call: TRBJ2-5; v_call: TRBV6-1; d_call: TRBD2; clone_size: few; cdr3_nt: TGTGCCAGCAGTTTAGCGGGGAAAGAGACCCAGTACTTC; cdr3_aa: CASSLAGKETQYF
j_call: TRBJ1-6; v_call: TRBV2; d_call: TRBD1; clone_size: few; cdr3_nt: TGTGCCAGCAGCGCCGCCGGGACAGCGTTGAATTCACCCCTCCACTTT; cdr3_aa: CASSAAGTALNSPLHF
j_call: TRBJ1-2; v_call: TRBV6-6; d_call: -; clone_size: few; cdr3_nt: TGTGCCACCAAGGGGACAACCTATGGCTACACCTTC; cdr3_aa: CATKGTTYGYTF
j_call: TRBJ2-1; v_call: TRBV5-1; d_call: TRBD2; clone_size: -; cdr3_nt: TGCGCCAGCAGCTCGGGACTAGCGGCCCTCAATGAGCAGTTCTTC; cdr3_aa: CASSSGLAALNEQFF
j_call: TRBJ1-1; v_call: TRBV5-1; d_call: -; clone_size: -; cdr3_nt: TGCGCCAGCAGCTTCCGGGACACGAACACTGAAGCTTTCTTT; cdr3_aa: CASSFRDTNTEAFF
j_call: TRBJ2-6; v_call: TRBV5-1; d_call: TRBD1; clone_size: -; cdr3_nt: TGCGCCAGCAGCTTGGGGACAGGCGCTTCCTCTGGGGCCAACGTCCTGACTTTC; cdr3_aa: CASSLGTGASSGANVLTF
j_call: TRBJ1-1; v_call: TRBV7-6; d_call: TRBD1; clone_size: -; cdr3_nt: TGTGCCAGCAGCACGGGACAGGGGATGAACACTGAAGCTTTCTTT; cdr3_aa: CASSTGQGMNTEAFF
j_call: TRBJ2-3; v_call: TRBV30; d_call: TRBD2; clone_size: few; cdr3_nt: TGTGCCTGGAGTGTAGCGGGGGGTGGGGATACGCAGTATTTT; cdr3_aa: CAWSVAGGGDTQYF
j_call: TRBJ1-2; v_call: TRBV11-2; d_call: -; clone_size: -; cdr3_nt: TGTGCCAGCAGCTTGGGCACGGACTATGGCTACACCTTC; cdr3_aa: CASSLGTDYGYTF
j_call: TRBJ2-7; v_call: TRBV9; d_call: -; clone_size: -; cdr3_nt: TGTGCCAGCAGCGTAGGGGACACCGTCTCCTACGAGCAGTACTTC; cdr3_aa: CASSVGDTVSYEQYF
j_call: TRBJ2-1; v_call: TRBV5-6; d_call: TRBD1; clone_size: few; cdr3_nt: TGTGCCAGCAGCTCCTGGGACAGGGGGCGAGGCAATGAGCAGTTCTTC; cdr3_aa: CASSSWDRGRGNEQFF
j_call: TRBJ2-7; v_call: TRBV5-1; d_call: TRBD2; clone_size: once; cdr3_nt: TGCGCCAGCAGCTTGACTAGCGGTCCCTACGAGCAGTACTTC; cdr3_aa: CASSLTSGPYEQYF
j_call: TRBJ2-5; v_call: TRBV29-1; d_call: TRBD1; clone_size: -; cdr3_nt: TGCAGCGCCGTGACAGGGGGGTACCTAGAGACCCAGTACTTC; cdr3_aa: CSAVTGGYLETQYF
j_call: TRBJ1-5; v_call: TRBV18; d_call: -; clone_size: few; cdr3_nt: TGTGCCAGCTCACCGGGGGGATTGAATCAGCCCCAGCATTTT; cdr3_aa: CASSPGGLNQPQHF
j_call: TRBJ1-1; v_call: TRBV5-1; d_call: -; clone_size: -; cdr3_nt: TGCGCCAGCAGCTTGGAGCAGGGCACTGAAGCTTTCTTT; cdr3_aa: CASSLEQGTEAFF
j_call: TRBJ2-4; v_call: TRBV30; d_call: -; clone_size: few; cdr3_nt: TGTGCCTGGATGGGACTAGCCAAAAACATTCAGTACTTC; cdr3_aa: CAWMGLAKNIQYF
j_call: TRBJ2-1; v_call: TRBV7-3; d_call: TRBD2; clone_size: few; cdr3_nt: TGTGCCAGCAGCCCAGTTGGGACTAGCGGGGGCTACAATGAGCAGTTCTTC; cdr3_aa: CASSPVGTSGGYNEQFF
j_call: TRBJ1-5; v_call: TRBV19; d_call: TRBD1; clone_size: few; cdr3_nt: TGTGCCAGTAGACAGGGGGCCTCTGGCAATCAGCCCCAGCATTTT; cdr3_aa: CASRQGASGNQPQHF
j_call: TRBJ1-1; v_call: TRBV6-5; d_call: -; clone_size: -; cdr3_nt: TGTGCCAGCAGTTACGGCCAAGCGGGTACTGAAGCTTTCTTT; cdr3_aa: CASSYGQAGTEAFF
j_call: TRBJ2-1; v_call: TRBV9; d_call: TRBD1; clone_size: -; cdr3_nt: TGTGCCAGCAGCCCCAACCCAGGGGGTTTCGGCAATGAGCAGTTCTTC; cdr3_aa: CASSPNPGGFGNEQFF
j_call: TRBJ2-1; v_call: TRBV7-9; d_call: TRBD2; clone_size: few; cdr3_nt: TGTGCCAGCAGCTCTATTAGCGGGAGGTCCTACAATGAGCAGTTCTTC; cdr3_aa: CASSSISGRSYNEQFF
j_call: TRBJ2-5; v_call: TRBV30; d_call: TRBD2; clone_size: few; cdr3_nt: TGTGCCTGTAGCGGGACCCAAGAGACCCAGTACTTC; cdr3_aa: CACSGTQETQYF
j_call: TRBJ2-1; v_call: TRBV30; d_call: -; clone_size: -; cdr3_nt: TGTGCCTGGAGTAACCTGGGACTCTACAATGAGCAGTTCTTC; cdr3_aa: CAWSNLGLYNEQFF
j_call: TRBJ2-1; v_call: TRBV5-1; d_call: TRBD1; clone_size: -; cdr3_nt: TGCGCCAGCAGCTTGGGTGGACAGGGGGCATACAATGAGCAGTTCTTC; cdr3_aa: CASSLGGQGAYNEQFF